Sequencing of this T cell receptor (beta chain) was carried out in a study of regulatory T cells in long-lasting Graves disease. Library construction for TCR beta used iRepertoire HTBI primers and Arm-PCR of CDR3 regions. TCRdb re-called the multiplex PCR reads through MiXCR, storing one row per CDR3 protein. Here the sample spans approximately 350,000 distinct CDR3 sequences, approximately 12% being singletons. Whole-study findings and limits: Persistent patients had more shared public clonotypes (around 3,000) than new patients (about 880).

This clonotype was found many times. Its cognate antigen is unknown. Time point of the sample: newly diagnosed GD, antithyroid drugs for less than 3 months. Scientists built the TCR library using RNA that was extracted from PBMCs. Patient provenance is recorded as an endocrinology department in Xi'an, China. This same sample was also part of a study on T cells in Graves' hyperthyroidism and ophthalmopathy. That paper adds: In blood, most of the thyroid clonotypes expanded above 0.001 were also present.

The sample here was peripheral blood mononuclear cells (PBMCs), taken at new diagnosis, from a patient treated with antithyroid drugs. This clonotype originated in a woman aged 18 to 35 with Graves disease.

CDR3 sequence (DNA): TGCAGTGCTCCGCACTCGACTAGGGGCACCTACAATGAGCAGTTCTTC. Encoded protein: CSAPHSTRGTYNEQFF. V usage is TRBV20-1 and J usage is TRBJ2-1, with D perhaps TRBD2 (6 bases). The CDR3 loop spans 16 amino acids. The V and J ends lost 5 bases and 2 bases respectively, with 19 bases between them. CDR1 is DFQATT, CDR2 SNEGSKA, per germline (reference sequence).